The rows below give T cell receptor beta chains drawn from one sample of a study of T cells after yellow fever vaccination. TCRdb ran MiXCR on the 5' RACE reads and lists one entry per CDR3 protein. Of 250,000 or so distinct CDR3 sequences in the sample, 3.6% are singletons; the top ten hold approximately 18%. Here the sequenced sample was PBMCs, taken 15 days after the yellow fever booster vaccination. All receptors come from a man aged 18 to 30 who received the YFV17D yellow fever vaccine. The CDR3 runs from the conserved cysteine through the conserved F or W.

CASSQEGYTGELFF,TRBV14
CASRMDRAPTDTQYF,TRBV2
CSARPTGGSGNTIYF,TRBV20-1
CASSQSAFQDYGYTF,TRBV4-1
CASSLQGWAQGEQFF,TRBV5-6
CATSDRASTDTQYF,TRBV24-1
CASSAGHSASYEQYF,TRBV9
CASSFPPGRGMNTGELFF,TRBV5-1
CASSESGPYEQYF,TRBV2
CASSEPGSRETQYF,TRBV5-1
CATSDLGRGNEQFF,TRBV24-1
CSVSFGGGDYGYTF,TRBV29-1
CASSIGPSAFF,TRBV19
CATTSGGPYSYNEQFF,TRBV12-3/TRBV12-4